This TCR beta chain stems from a study of blood T cell repertoires in COVID-19 (dated by TCRdb to the early 2020s). At the level of the whole study: The collaborator samples originated in the United States, Italy and Spain and spanned the acute and convalescent phases of COVID-19. The prospective study material was composed of cDNA or gDNA derived from T cells, B-cell-depleted T cells, or PBMCs. Subjects who had been exposed to COVID-19, were actively infected with it, or had recovered from it provided the deeply sampled blood TCRbeta repertoires that made up the dataset. The repertoires were released in a freely available public database intended as a resource for research on the immune response to SARS-CoV-2. The samples were drawn from two sources: the first 160 participants of the ongoing ImmuneRACE study, and 1,254 subjects contributed by 6 global collaborators. Sample metadata almost always included a de-identified subject ID, COVID-19 status, age in years and sex. Where available, HLA class I and class II types were obtained from metadata supplied by the sample provider rather than from assay-based typing. Study-wide findings and limitations: Clinical and demographic metadata were provided uncurated, with the amount varying by source and participant.

Turning to this clone: No antigen is known for it. Base qualities are missing; no much larger clone stands one base away.

The germline V gene yields SGDLS for CDR1 and YYNGEE for CDR2. V sheds 4 bases and J sheds 3 bases, leaving 14 bases between their ends. The cysteine opens and the phenylalanine closes a CDR3 of 15 amino acids. Of the read, only the CDR3 DNA is kept; its 45 bases are in frame from base 1. Collaborating institutions collected whole blood in K2EDTA tubes following their own protocols. For TCRbeta analysis, collaborator samples were shipped as frozen whole blood, as isolated PBMCs, or as DNA extracted from either sample type. The immunoSEQ Assay, a bias-controlled multiplex PCR, was used to amplify TCRbeta CDR3 regions from genomic DNA. For the original study's pipeline: Nucleated cell counts per sample were estimated from amplification of reference gene primers within the assay. To quantify the absolute abundance of each unique TCRbeta CDR3 rearrangement, sequence reads were collapsed and filtered. For each sample, productive Simpson clonality was calculated as the square root of Simpson's diversity index across productive rearrangements. As stored in TCRdb, this immuneACCESS dataset retains in-frame rearrangements with V and J assigned. A fraction of the clones does not appear; measured against another copy, unresolved V genes explain less than half of the discrepancy, and the remainder lacks a known reason. V and J calls and clone size come straight from that table; D and trimming were deduced from the DNA. This sample comprises roughly 85,000 clones, 60% to 80% of them detected only once. The ten largest clonotypes hold around 9.5% of the sample.

This chain joins TRBV9 to TRBJ1-5; the D segment could be TRBD1, given 6 matching bases. This receptor was obtained from a human donor in a cohort sampled during active COVID-19. Sequencing was done on a sample of peripheral blood. CDR3 sequence: CASSQTGIVNQPQHF. The nucleotide sequence reads as follows: TGTGCCAGCAGCCAGACAGGTATCGTCAATCAGCCCCAGCATTTT. Reference TRBV9 and TRBJ1-5 proteins supply the regions before and after the CDR3; the full variable domain is: DSGVTQTPKHLITATGQRVTLRCSPRSGDLSVYWYQQSLDQGLQFLIQYYNGEERAKGNILERFSAQQFPDLHSELNLSSLELGDSALYFCASSQTGIVNQPQHFGDGTRLSIL.